This TCR beta chain appears in the sequencing data of a study of blood T cell repertoires in COVID-19. Assay used: immunoSEQ multiplex PCR; TCRdb lists only in-frame clones, some missing. This sample carries fewer than 200,000 clones, about 74% of them seen once, and the ten largest clones take 2.5% to 3%. Unmatched junction bases numbered 8, after V lost 4 bases and J lost 4 bases. CDR3 size: 16 residues. The V gene's germline CDR1 is KGHDR and CDR2 SFDVKD. The chain carries TRBV24-1 and TRBJ1-2; the match to TRBD1 covers 10 bases. This sequence originates from a woman of 80 years or more with acute or convalescent COVID-19. The sequencing input was peripheral blood. This chain's CDR3 is CATSDPGQGEGYGYTF. CDR3 nucleotides: TGTGCCACCAGTGACCCCGGACAGGGGGAGGGCTATGGCTACACCTTC.